This T cell receptor beta chain was recorded in a study of tumor-infiltrating lymphocytes in primary liver carcinoma. Note on this clonotype: Given a much more abundant clone one base away, this may be a read error.

Co-extracting RNA and DNA was done with about 20-33 mg of unsorted bulk tissue as input. Germline CDR1 MNHEY, CDR2 SVGAGI. CDR3 size: 15 residues. The researchers produced TCR beta cDNA from approximately 0.45 ug total RNA with a constant-region primer. Library construction for TCR beta comprised three nested multiplex PCR rounds performed with slightly modified ARM-PCR. It was with TRBV1-TRBV30 forward primers and a C-beta reverse primer that the first two PCR rounds were run, at roughly 10 cycles each. TCRdb reanalysed the multiplex PCR reads using MiXCR and keeps one entry per CDR3 protein. The sample has about 92,000 distinct CDR3 sequences, roughly 70% seen once.

The receptor's source is a man between 35 and 55 years old with primary liver carcinoma and hepatitis B virus infection. Sequencing used tumor-adjacent normal liver tissue. The J gene is TRBJ1-1, the V gene TRBV6-5; D perhaps matches TRBD1 (5 bases). The CDR3 bases are TGTGCCAGCAGTCCGACGGGGGGTAGATACACTGAAGCTTTATTT. Translation gives CASSPTGGRYTEALF.